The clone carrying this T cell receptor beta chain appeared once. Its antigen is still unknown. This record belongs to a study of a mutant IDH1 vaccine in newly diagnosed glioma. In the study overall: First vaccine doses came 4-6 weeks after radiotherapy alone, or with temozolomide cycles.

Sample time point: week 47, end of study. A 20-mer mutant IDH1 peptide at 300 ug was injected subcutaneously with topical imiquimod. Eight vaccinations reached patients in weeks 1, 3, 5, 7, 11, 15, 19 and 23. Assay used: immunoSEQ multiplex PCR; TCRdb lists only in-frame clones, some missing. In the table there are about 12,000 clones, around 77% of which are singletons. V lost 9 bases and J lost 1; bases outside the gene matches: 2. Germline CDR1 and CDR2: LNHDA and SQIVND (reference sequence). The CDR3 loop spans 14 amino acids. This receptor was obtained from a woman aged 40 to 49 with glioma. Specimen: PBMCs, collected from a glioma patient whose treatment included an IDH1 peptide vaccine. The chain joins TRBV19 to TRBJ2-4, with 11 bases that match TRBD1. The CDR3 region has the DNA TGTGCCAGCTGGGACAGGGGGGCCAAAAACATTCAGTACTTC. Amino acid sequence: CASWDRGAKNIQYF.